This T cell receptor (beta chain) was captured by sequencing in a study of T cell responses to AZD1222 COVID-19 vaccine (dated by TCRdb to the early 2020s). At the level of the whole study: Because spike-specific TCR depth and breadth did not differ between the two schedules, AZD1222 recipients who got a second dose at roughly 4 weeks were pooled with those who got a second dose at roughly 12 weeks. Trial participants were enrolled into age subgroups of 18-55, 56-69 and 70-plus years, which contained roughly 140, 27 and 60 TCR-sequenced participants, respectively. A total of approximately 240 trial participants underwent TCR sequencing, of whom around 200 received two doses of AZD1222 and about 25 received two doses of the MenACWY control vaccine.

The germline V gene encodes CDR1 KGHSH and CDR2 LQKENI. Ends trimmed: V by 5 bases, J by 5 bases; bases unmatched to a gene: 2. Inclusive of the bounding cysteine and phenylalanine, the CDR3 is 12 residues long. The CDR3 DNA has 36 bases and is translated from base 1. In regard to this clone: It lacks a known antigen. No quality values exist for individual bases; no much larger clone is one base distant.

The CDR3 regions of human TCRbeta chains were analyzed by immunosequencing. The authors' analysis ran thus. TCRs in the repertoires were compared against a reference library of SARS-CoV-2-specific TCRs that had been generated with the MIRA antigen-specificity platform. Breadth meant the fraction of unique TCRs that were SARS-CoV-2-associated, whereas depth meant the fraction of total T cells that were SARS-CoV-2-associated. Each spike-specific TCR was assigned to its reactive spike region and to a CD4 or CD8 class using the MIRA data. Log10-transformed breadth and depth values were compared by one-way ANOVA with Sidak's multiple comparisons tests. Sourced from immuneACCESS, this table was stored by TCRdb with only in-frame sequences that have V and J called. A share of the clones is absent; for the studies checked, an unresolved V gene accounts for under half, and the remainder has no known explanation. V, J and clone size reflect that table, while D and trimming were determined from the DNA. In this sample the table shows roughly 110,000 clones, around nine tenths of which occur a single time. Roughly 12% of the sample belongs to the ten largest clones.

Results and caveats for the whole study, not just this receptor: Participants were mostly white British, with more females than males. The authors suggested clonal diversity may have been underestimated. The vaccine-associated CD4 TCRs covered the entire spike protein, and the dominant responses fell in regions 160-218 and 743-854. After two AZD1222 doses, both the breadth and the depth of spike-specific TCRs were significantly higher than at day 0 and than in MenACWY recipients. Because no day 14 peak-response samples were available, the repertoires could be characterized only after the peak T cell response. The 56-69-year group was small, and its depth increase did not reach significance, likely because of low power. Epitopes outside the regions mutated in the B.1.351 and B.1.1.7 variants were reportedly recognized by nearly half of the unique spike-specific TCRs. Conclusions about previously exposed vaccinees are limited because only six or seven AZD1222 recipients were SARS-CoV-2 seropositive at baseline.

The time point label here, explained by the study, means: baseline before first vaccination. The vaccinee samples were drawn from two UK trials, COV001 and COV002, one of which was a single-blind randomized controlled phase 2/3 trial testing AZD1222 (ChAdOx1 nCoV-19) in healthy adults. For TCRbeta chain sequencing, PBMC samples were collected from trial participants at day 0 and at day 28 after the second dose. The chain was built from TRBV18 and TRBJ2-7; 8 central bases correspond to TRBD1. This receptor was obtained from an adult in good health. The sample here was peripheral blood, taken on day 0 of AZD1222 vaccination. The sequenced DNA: TGTGCCAGCTCAGCGACAGGGGACGAGCAGTACTTC. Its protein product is CASSATGDEQYF.